A selection of T cell receptor beta chains follows, all from one sample in a study of identical twins. TCRdb analysed the 5' RACE reads with MiXCR anew, one entry per CDR3 protein. The table lists hundreds of thousands of distinct CDR3 sequences, about 20% of them singletons. The data were also submitted as part of a second study, on T cells expressing NK-cell markers.

The sequenced sample consisted of PBMCs. The receptors shown here come from a woman aged 18-29 years in good health. The CDR3 runs from the conserved cysteine through the conserved F or W. A D gene is named only where the DNA matches it firmly. Only some rows state a clone size, as once, few, many or a class for expanded clones.

>-|TRBJ1-2|-|TRBV12-3/TRBV12-4
TGTGCCAGCAGCCCCTCCAGGGTAAGCGGCTACACCTTC
CASSPSRVSGYTF
>-|TRBJ2-1|-|TRBV7-9
TGTGCCAGCACCCTTGGGGCAGGAGCTTACAATGAGCAGTTCTTC
CASTLGAGAYNEQFF
>-|TRBJ1-2|few|TRBV7-2
TGTGCCAGCAGCACTAAAACAGGCTATGGCTACACCTTC
CASSTKTGYGYTF
>-|TRBJ2-5|-|TRBV12-3/TRBV12-4
TGTGCCAGCAGTAAACCCTTTGCGGAGACCCAGTACTTC
CASSKPFAETQYF
>-|TRBJ2-2|many|TRBV20-1
TGCAGTGCTAGCTATGGCTACAGGGTTGACACCGGGGAGCTGTTTTTT
CSASYGYRVDTGELFF
>-|TRBJ1-2|-|TRBV5-1
TGCGCCAGTTTTCAAGACTCCGGGACGGCAATCTACACCTTC
CASFQDSGTAIYTF
>-|TRBJ1-1|-|TRBV25-1
TGTGCCAGCAGTGGATACGACAGGAACACTGAAGCTTTCTTT
CASSGYDRNTEAFF
>TRBD2|TRBJ2-3|-|TRBV5-1
TGCGCCAGCTGGGCGGGAGGTCATACAGATACGCAGTATTTT
CASWAGGHTDTQYF
>-|TRBJ2-5|-|TRBV7-2
TGTGCCAGCAGCTTAGCTAGGGGGGCGGAGACCCAGTACTTC
CASSLARGAETQYF
>-|TRBJ2-1|many|TRBV20-1
TGCAGTGCCTCGAGGGGCGGAAACTCCTACAATGAGCAGTTCTTC
CSASRGGNSYNEQFF
>TRBD2|TRBJ2-1|-|TRBV12-3/TRBV12-4
TGTGCCAGCACTTCCGGGAGGAGGGGTCCAAAAAATGAGCAGTTCTTC
CASTSGRRGPKNEQFF
>-|TRBJ1-6|few|TRBV6-5
TGTGCCAGCAGTTTTATCAAAGGAGGACTGGGTTCACCCCTCCACTTT
CASSFIKGGLGSPLHF
>-|TRBJ2-1|few|TRBV6-5
TGTGCCAGCAGTTACTCCTGGCTAGCGGAGCAGTTCTTC
CASSYSWLAEQFF
>-|TRBJ2-1|-|TRBV29-1
TGCAGCGCTGAAGGGGCCAGGGGGGTAAGCGGGAGCTCCTACAATGAGCAGTTCTTC
CSAEGARGVSGSSYNEQFF
>-|TRBJ2-1|few|TRBV13
TGTGCCAGCAGCACCCGGGACGGAAACAATGAGCAGTTCTTC
CASSTRDGNNEQFF
>TRBD2|TRBJ2-3|few|TRBV5-1
TGCGCCAGCAGCTTCTCAGCGGGGGGCCAAGATACGCAGTATTTT
CASSFSAGGQDTQYF
>-|TRBJ2-2|-|TRBV7-3
TGTGTCAGCGCGGGGGCTTCCACCGGGGAGCTGTTTTTT
CVSAGASTGELFF
>-|TRBJ1-6|few|TRBV27
TGTGCCAGCAGCACCGACAGGAGCTCCTATAATTCACCCCTCCACTTT
CASSTDRSSYNSPLHF
>-|TRBJ2-1|few|TRBV5-1
TGCGCCAGCAGCTTAGACAATTGGGGCAATGAGCAGTTCTTC
CASSLDNWGNEQFF
>-|TRBJ2-7|-|TRBV7-9
TGTGCCAGCAGCTTGAGTGCGAGAGCCTACGAGCAGTACTTC
CASSLSARAYEQYF
>-|TRBJ2-7|few|TRBV7-9
TGTGCCAGCCAGAAAGGGGGGACCTACGAGCAGTACTTC
CASQKGGTYEQYF
>-|TRBJ1-5|few|TRBV20-1
TGCAGTGCTCCTGGGGTGGATAGCAATCAGCCCCAGCATTTT
CSAPGVDSNQPQHF
>TRBD2|TRBJ2-3|-|TRBV19
TGTGCCAGTAGTACCTCTAGCGGGAGGCCGCCCTTCACAGATACGCAGTATTTT
CASSTSSGRPPFTDTQYF
>-|TRBJ1-1|few|TRBV28
TGTGCCAGCAGCCCCAGGGTAGTTCGTACTGAAGCTTTCTTT
CASSPRVVRTEAFF
>TRBD2|TRBJ2-7|-|TRBV4-2
TGTGCCAGCAGCCAAGGGGTAGCGGGGGGGACCTACGAGCAGTACTTC
CASSQGVAGGTYEQYF
>TRBD2|TRBJ2-3|few|TRBV5-1
TGCGCCACCCATAGCGGGAGGGCCGGAGATACGCAGTATTTT
CATHSGRAGDTQYF